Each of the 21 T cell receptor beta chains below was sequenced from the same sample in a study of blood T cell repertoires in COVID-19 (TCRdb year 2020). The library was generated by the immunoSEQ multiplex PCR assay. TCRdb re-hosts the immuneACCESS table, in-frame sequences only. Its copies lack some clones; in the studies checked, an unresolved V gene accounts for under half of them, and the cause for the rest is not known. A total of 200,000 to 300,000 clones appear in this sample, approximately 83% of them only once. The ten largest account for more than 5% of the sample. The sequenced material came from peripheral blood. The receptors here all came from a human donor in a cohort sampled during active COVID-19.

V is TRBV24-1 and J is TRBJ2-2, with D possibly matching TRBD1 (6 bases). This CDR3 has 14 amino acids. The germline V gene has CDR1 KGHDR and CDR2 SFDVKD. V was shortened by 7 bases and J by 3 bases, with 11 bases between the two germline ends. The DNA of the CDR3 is TGTGCCACCAGCTCAGCAGGGGACACCGGGGAGCTGTTTTTT. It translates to CATSSAGDTGELFF.

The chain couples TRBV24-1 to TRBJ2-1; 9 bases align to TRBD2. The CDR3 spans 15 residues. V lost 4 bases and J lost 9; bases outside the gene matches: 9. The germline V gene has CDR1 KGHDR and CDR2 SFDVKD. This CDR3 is CATSDRGRAHSEQFF. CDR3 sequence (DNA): TGTGCCACCAGTGACCGCGGGAGGGCCCATAGTGAGCAGTTCTTC.

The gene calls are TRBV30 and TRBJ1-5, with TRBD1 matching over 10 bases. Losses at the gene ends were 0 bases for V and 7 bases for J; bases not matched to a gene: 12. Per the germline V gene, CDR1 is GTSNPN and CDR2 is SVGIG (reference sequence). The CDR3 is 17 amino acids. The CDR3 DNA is TGTGCCTGGAGTGTAAGGACAGGGGGGGTTTTTGGACAGCCCCAGCATTTT. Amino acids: CAWSVRTGGVFGQPQHF.

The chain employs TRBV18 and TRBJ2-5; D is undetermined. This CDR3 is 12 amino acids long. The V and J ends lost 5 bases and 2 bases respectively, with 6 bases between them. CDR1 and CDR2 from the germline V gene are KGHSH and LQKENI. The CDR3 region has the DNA TGTGCCAGCTCAGTCTCTCAAGAGACCCAGTACTTC. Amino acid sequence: CASSVSQETQYF.

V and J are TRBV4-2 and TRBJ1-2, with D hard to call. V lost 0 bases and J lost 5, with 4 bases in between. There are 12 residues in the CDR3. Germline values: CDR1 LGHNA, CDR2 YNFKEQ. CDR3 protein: CASSQERYGYTF. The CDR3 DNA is TGTGCCAGCAGCCAAGAGAGATATGGCTACACCTTC.

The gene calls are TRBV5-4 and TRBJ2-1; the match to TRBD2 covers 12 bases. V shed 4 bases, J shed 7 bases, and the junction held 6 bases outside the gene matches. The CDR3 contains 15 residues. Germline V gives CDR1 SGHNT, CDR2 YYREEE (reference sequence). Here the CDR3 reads CASSTASGRDNEQFF. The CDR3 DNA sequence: TGTGCCAGCAGCACCGCTAGCGGGAGGGATAATGAGCAGTTCTTC.

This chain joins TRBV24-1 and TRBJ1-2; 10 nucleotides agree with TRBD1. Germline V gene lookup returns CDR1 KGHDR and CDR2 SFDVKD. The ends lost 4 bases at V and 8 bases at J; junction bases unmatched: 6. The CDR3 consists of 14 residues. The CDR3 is CATSDRDRGQGYTF. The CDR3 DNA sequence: TGTGCCACCAGTGACCGCGACAGGGGGCAGGGCTACACCTTC.

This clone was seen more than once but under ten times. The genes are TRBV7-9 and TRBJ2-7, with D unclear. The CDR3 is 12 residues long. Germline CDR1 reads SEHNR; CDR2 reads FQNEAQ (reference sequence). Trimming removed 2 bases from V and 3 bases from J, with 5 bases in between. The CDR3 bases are TGTGCCAGCAGCTTAAGCCTCTACGAGCAGTACTTC. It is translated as CASSLSLYEQYF. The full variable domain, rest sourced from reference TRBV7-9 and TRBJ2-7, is DTGVSQNPRHKITKRGQNVTFRCDPISEHNRLYWYRQTLGQGPEFLTYFQNEAQLEKSRLLSDRFSAERPKGSFSTLEIQRTEQGDSAMYLCASSLSLYEQYFGPGTRLTVT.

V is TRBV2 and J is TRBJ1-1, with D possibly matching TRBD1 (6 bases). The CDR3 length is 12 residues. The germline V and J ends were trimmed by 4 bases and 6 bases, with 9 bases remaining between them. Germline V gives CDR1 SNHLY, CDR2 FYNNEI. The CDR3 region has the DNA TGTGCCAGCAGTGGACAGGTCTCTGAAGCTTTCTTT. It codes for CASSGQVSEAFF.

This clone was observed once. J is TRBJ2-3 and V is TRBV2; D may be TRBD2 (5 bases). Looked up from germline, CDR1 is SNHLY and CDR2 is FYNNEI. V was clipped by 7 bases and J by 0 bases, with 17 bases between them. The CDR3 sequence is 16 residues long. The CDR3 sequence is CASNERVERSTDTQYF. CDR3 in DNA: TGTGCCAGCAACGAAAGGGTCGAGCGGAGCACAGATACGCAGTATTTT.

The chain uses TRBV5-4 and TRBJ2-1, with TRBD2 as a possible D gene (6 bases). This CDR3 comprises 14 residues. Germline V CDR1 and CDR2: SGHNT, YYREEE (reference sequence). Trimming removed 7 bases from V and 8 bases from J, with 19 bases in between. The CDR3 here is CASRPPTGDYEQFF. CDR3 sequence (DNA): TGTGCCAGCCGACCCCCTACCGGGGACTATGAGCAGTTCTTC.

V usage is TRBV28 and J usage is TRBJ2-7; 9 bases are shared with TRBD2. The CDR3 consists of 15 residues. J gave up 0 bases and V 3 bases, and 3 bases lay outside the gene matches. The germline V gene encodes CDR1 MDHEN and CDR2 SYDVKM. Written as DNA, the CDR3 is TGTGCCAGCAGTTTTAGCGGGGGTAGCTCCTACGAGCAGTACTTC. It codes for CASSFSGGSSYEQYF.

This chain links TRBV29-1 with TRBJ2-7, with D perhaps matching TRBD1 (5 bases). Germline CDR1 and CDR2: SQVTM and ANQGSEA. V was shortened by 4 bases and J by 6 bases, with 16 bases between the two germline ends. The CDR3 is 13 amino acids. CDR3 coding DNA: TGCAGCGTTGCCTCTCAGGGAATCGGCGAGCAGTACTTC. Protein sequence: CSVASQGIGEQYF.

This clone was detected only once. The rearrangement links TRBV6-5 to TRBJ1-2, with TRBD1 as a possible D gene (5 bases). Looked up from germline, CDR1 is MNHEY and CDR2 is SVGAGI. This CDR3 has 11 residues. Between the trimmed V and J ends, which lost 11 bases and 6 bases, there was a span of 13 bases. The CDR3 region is CARLGGDGYTF. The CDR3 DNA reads TGTGCCCGACTTGGAGGGGATGGCTACACCTTC.

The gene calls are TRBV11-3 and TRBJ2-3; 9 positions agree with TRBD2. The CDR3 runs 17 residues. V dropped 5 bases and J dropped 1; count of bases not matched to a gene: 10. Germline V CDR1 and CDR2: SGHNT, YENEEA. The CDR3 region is CASSRLAGPPGTDTQYF. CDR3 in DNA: TGTGCCAGCAGCAGGCTAGCGGGACCCCCGGGCACAGATACGCAGTATTTT.

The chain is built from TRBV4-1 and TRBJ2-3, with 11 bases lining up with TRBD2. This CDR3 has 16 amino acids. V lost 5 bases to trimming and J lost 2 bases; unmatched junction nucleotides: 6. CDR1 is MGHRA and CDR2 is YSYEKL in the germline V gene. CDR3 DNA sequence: TGCGCCAGCAGCATCCGGACTAGCGGGTCCACAGATACGCAGTATTTT. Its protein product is CASSIRTSGSTDTQYF.

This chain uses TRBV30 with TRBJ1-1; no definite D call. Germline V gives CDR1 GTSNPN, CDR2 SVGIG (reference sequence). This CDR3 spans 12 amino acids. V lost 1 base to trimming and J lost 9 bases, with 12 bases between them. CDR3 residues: CAWSGTMNQAFF. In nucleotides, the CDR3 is TGTGCCTGGAGTGGAACAATGAACCAAGCTTTCTTT.

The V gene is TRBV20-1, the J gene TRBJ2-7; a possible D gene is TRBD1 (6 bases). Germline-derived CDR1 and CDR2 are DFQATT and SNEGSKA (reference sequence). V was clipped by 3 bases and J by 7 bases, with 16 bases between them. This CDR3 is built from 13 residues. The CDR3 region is CSASPRPQGEQYF. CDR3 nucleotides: TGCAGTGCTAGTCCCAGGCCTCAGGGGGAGCAGTACTTC.

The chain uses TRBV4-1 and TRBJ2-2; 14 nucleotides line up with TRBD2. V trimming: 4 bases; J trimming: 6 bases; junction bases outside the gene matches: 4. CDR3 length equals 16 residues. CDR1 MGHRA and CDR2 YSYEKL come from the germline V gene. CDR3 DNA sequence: TGCGCCAGCAGCCTGAGGACTAGCGGGAGGTCCGGGGAGCTGTTTTTT. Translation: CASSLRTSGRSGELFF.

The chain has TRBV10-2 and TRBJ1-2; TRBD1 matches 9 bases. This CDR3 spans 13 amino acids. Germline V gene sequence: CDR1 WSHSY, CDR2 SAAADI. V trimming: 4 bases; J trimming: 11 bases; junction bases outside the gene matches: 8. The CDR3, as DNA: TGCGCCAGCAGTGCGGGACAGGGCCTTCGGTACACCTTC. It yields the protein CASSAGQGLRYTF.

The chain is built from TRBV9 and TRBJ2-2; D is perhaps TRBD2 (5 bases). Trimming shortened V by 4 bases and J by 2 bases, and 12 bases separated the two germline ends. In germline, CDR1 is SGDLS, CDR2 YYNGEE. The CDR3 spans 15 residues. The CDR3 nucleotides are TGTGCCAGCAGCCCTTGGACTTCCAACACCGGGGAGCTGTTTTTT. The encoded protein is CASSPWTSNTGELFF. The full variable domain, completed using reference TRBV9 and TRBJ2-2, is DSGVTQTPKHLITATGQRVTLRCSPRSGDLSVYWYQQSLDQGLQFLIQYYNGEERAKGNILERFSAQQFPDLHSELNLSSLELGDSALYFCASSPWTSNTGELFFGEGSRLTVL.